The next 8 T cell receptor beta chains were all read from a single sample in a study of cytotoxic CD8 clonotypes in ibrutinib-treated CLL. The assay was immunoSEQ multiplex PCR, and TCRdb's table has in-frame clones only and misses some. Of 150,000 or so clones in the sample, 81% were seen once. The source material was PBMCs, sampled after 12 months of ibrutinib treatment. These receptors all stem from a human donor with chronic lymphocytic leukemia.

V gene TRBV6-5 combines with J gene TRBJ2-3; D unresolved. The CDR3 has 14 residues. Germline V lookup: CDR1 MNHEY, CDR2 SVGAGI. Trimming stripped 1 base from V and 2 bases from J, with 7 bases between. For the CDR3, the DNA is TGTGCCAGCAGTTACTTCGCCCTCACAGATACGCAGTATTTT. Amino acid sequence: CASSYFALTDTQYF.

This clone has more than one count but fewer than ten. The chain uses TRBV7-9 and TRBJ1-2; no reliable D call. Germline CDR1 and CDR2: SEHNR and FQNEAQ (reference sequence). The V and J ends lost 4 bases and 4 bases respectively, with 13 bases between them. The CDR3 contains 14 residues. CDR3 in amino acids: CASSSGKRSYGYTF. CDR3 nucleotide sequence: TGTGCCAGCAGCTCGGGCAAGAGGAGCTATGGCTACACCTTC.

The chain combines TRBV28 with TRBJ2-7; TRBD2 aligns across 9 bases. CDR1 MDHEN and CDR2 SYDVKM come from the germline V gene. The CDR3 length is 18 residues. V lost 6 bases and J lost 4; bases outside the gene matches: 19. CDR3 in amino acids: CASSPRGERGVLGYEQYF. The CDR3, as DNA: TGTGCCAGCAGCCCTCGGGGGGAGCGGGGGGTCCTGGGGTACGAGCAGTACTTC.

The chain carries TRBV28 and TRBJ1-2, with 7 bases that match TRBD1. The CDR3 totals 14 residues. Trimming took 8 bases from V and 3 from J; bases not matched to a gene: 9. Germline-derived CDR1 and CDR2 are MDHEN and SYDVKM. The DNA for the CDR3 is TGTGCCAGCGGACGCCTGGGACAGCACTATGGCTACACCTTC. Translating gives CASGRLGQHYGYTF.

The chain joins TRBV19 to TRBJ2-1; the D gene is possibly TRBD1 (6 bases). CDR3 length equals 15 residues. The germline V gene has CDR1 LNHDA and CDR2 SQIVND (reference sequence). V was clipped by 2 bases and J by 3 bases, with 11 bases between them. CDR3 DNA sequence: TGTGCCAGTAGTATATTACAGGGCATCTACAATGAGCAGTTCTTC. It codes for CASSILQGIYNEQFF.

The rearrangement joins TRBV28 to TRBJ2-5, with D maybe TRBD2 (5 bases). This CDR3 contains 12 residues. Germline assignment: CDR1 MDHEN and CDR2 SYDVKM. Trimming removed 6 bases at V and 2 bases at J, with 7 bases between. The CDR3 protein is CASSRTQETQYF. Written as DNA, the CDR3 is TGTGCCAGCAGCCGGACTCAAGAGACCCAGTACTTC.

This rearrangement joins TRBV4-1 to TRBJ2-2, with 9 bases identical to TRBD1. Germline V CDR1 and CDR2: MGHRA, YSYEKL. The CDR3 spans 14 residues. V was clipped by 6 bases and J by 4 bases; unmatched bases: 3. The CDR3 sequence: CASRQTGGTGELFF. The CDR3 bases are TGCGCCAGCAGGCAGACAGGGGGCACCGGGGAGCTGTTTTTT.

The chain combines TRBV2 with TRBJ2-3; TRBD2 agrees at 15 bases. CDR1 and CDR2 from the germline V gene are SNHLY and FYNNEI. The V gene end was trimmed by 6 bases and the J gene end by 9 bases; junction bases not matched to a gene: 7. The CDR3 sequence is 15 residues long. CDR3 sequence: CASRLTGTSGGTQYF. The CDR3 DNA is TGTGCCAGCAGGTTGACCGGGACTAGCGGGGGGACGCAGTATTTT.